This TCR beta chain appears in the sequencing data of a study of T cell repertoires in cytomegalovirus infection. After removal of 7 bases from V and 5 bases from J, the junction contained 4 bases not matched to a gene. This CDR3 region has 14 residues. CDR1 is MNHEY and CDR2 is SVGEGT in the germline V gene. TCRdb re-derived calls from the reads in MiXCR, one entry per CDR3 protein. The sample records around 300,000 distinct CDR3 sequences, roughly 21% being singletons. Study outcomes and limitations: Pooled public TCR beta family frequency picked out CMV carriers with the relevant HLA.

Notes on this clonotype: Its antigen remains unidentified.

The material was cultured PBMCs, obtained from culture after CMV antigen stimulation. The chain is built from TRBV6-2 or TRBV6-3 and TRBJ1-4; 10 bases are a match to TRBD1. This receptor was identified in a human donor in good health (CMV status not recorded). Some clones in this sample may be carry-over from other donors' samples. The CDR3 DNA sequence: TGTGCCAGCACCAGACAGGGGGCAAATGAAAAACTGTTTTTT. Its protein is CASTRQGANEKLFF.